This TCR beta chain was recovered during a study of T cells in Graves' hyperthyroidism and ophthalmopathy. Study-level information: Peripheral blood samples were taken at initial diagnosis, prior to any treatment.

This clonotype occurred many times. Its specificity is not known. The hyperthyroidism patients had all been newly diagnosed, and their disease duration was under 2 months. Their ages ranged from 18 to 65 years. RNA transcripts provided the source from which TCR beta CDR3 regions were amplified. Researchers ran a first-round RT-PCR on the TCR CDR3 using the HTBI primer set. TCRdb itself ran the multiplex PCR reads through MiXCR, one entry per CDR3 protein. The table lists fewer than 900,000 distinct CDR3 sequences, roughly 15% of them singletons, with under 8.5% in the top ten. Study findings and constraints: Most thyroid-expanded clonotypes above 0.001 were also found in blood. The authors' 13 V-J model separated ophthalmopathy from stable hyperthyroidism.

Material for sequencing was blood. This sequence originates from a man aged 18 to 35 with Graves' hyperthyroidism.

The CDR3 spells CASSPDGTGGNSPLHF. CDR3 DNA sequence: TGTGCCAGCAGCCCAGACGGGACAGGGGGCAATTCACCCCTCCACTTT. This chain links TRBV9 with TRBJ1-6, with TRBD1 matching over 12 bases. This CDR3 contains 16 residues. J was trimmed by 7 bases and V by 4 bases; bases with no gene match: 6. The germline V gene encodes CDR1 SGDLS and CDR2 YYNGEE.